This T cell receptor (beta chain) was recorded in a study of glioma-infiltrating T cells. There are many counts of this clonotype. Its antigen is still unknown. Study-wide results and limits: Tissue and blood shared very few CDR3 sequences. Tissue-blood divergence was below expectation in non-neoplastic patients, above in gliomas.

Amplification of TCR alpha and beta CDR3 regions from RNA used iRepertoire nested multiplex PCR. Tissue mRNA or PBMC total RNA, roughly 100-400 ng, went into one-step reverse transcription and amplification. Using its own MiXCR run on the multiplex PCR reads, TCRdb lists one record per CDR3 protein. The sample holds 93,000 or so distinct CDR3 sequences; around 31% are singletons and the top ten take roughly 45%. CDR1 MNHNS and CDR2 SASEGT come from the germline V gene. V lost 5 bases, J lost 7 bases, and 15 bases lay in between. The CDR3 has 14 amino acids. This sequence joins TRBV6-1 and TRBJ2-1; no definite D call. The origin of this receptor is a human donor with low-grade glioma or glioblastoma, undergoing nonglioma brain surgery, or in good health (not recorded which). Sequences were obtained from glioma tissue, nonneoplastic brain tissue, or PBMCs (not recorded which). CDR3 coding DNA: TGTGCCAGCAGTCACGGTTGGAAATCGAATGAGCAGTTCTTC. Translation: CASSHGWKSNEQFF.